This record covers a single T cell receptor (beta chain). The antigen remains undetermined. CDR1 is SGHTA and CDR2 is FQGNSA in the germline V gene. The CDR3 runs 17 residues. V was trimmed by 2 bases and J by 3 bases, leaving 14 bases between them. These data come from a study of pediatric ulcerative colitis. Rectal tissue came from one to two pinch biopsies taken at colonoscopy. General study results and limits: Clonal expansions reduced rectal repertoire diversity in acute severe colitis. Rectal pinch biopsies may include blood-derived T cells. Compared with controls, ulcerative colitis showed greater blood-rectum clone sharing.

The assay was run at survey level. Sequencing was performed with immunoSEQ multiplex PCR; in TCRdb, only in-frame clones are kept and a portion is missing. The sample includes about 22,000 clones, approximately 74% of them seen just once. This chain connects TRBV7-2 to TRBJ1-6, with no clear D. The source material was gut tissue. This TCR was recovered from a boy between 10 and 17 years old with severe ulcerative colitis. CDR3 nucleotides: TGTGCCAGCAGCTTATGGGCAGCCACGGGCTATAATTCACCCCTCCACTTT. Translating gives CASSLWAATGYNSPLHF.